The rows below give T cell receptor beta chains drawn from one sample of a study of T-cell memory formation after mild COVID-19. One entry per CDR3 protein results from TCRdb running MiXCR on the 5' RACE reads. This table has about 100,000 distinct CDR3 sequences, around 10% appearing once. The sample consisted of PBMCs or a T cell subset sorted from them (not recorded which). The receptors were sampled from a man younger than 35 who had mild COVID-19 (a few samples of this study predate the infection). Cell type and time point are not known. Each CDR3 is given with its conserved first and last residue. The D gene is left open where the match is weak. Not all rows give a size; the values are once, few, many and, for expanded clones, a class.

cdr3_aa: CATKAGWETQYF
cdr3_nt: TGTGCCACCAAGGCAGGGTGGGAGACCCAGTACTTC
d_call: NA
j_call: TRBJ2-5
clone_size: NA
v_call: TRBV25-1

cdr3_aa: CASSPASSYNEQFF
cdr3_nt: TGTGCCAGCTCCCCGGCTAGTTCCTACAATGAGCAGTTCTTC
d_call: NA
j_call: TRBJ2-1
clone_size: many
v_call: TRBV12-3/TRBV12-4

cdr3_aa: CSAAENEDRSNEKLFF
cdr3_nt: TGCAGTGCTGCCGAAAACGAGGACAGGAGTAATGAAAAACTGTTTTTT
d_call: TRBD1
j_call: TRBJ1-4
clone_size: NA
v_call: TRBV20-1

cdr3_aa: CASSSQGASYNEQFF
cdr3_nt: TGTGCCAGCAGTTCCCAGGGGGCGTCCTACAATGAGCAGTTCTTC
d_call: TRBD1
j_call: TRBJ2-1
clone_size: NA
v_call: TRBV12-3/TRBV12-4

cdr3_aa: CAIILLAGDYNEQFF
cdr3_nt: TGTGCCATCATTCTACTAGCGGGGGACTACAATGAGCAGTTCTTC
d_call: TRBD2
j_call: TRBJ2-1
clone_size: NA
v_call: TRBV10-3

cdr3_aa: CASSIAGGQETQYF
cdr3_nt: TGTGCCAGCAGCATAGCGGGGGGTCAAGAGACCCAGTACTTC
d_call: TRBD2
j_call: TRBJ2-5
clone_size: many
v_call: TRBV7-3

cdr3_aa: CASSQQGLWTEAFF
cdr3_nt: TGTGCCAGCAGTCAACAGGGATTGTGGACTGAAGCTTTCTTT
d_call: NA
j_call: TRBJ1-1
clone_size: few
v_call: TRBV6-5

cdr3_aa: CASSLRFPETQYF
cdr3_nt: TGCGCCAGCAGCTTGAGATTCCCAGAGACCCAGTACTTC
d_call: NA
j_call: TRBJ2-5
clone_size: few
v_call: TRBV5-1

cdr3_aa: CASSWGFGTDTQYF
cdr3_nt: TGTGCCAGCAGCTGGGGGTTTGGAACAGATACGCAGTATTTT
d_call: NA
j_call: TRBJ2-3
clone_size: few
v_call: TRBV7-6

cdr3_aa: CSVESPDRLRMSGQYF
cdr3_nt: TGCAGCGTTGAATCACCGGACAGGTTGAGAATGTCGGGCCAGTACTTC
d_call: TRBD1
j_call: TRBJ2-5
clone_size: few
v_call: TRBV29-1

cdr3_aa: CSHGGTEAFF
cdr3_nt: TGCAGCCATGGGGGCACTGAAGCTTTCTTT
d_call: NA
j_call: TRBJ1-1
clone_size: NA
v_call: TRBV29-1

cdr3_aa: CSTALAHAGDTQYF
cdr3_nt: TGCAGCACTGCACTAGCCCACGCGGGGGATACGCAGTATTTT
d_call: NA
j_call: TRBJ2-3
clone_size: NA
v_call: TRBV29-1

cdr3_aa: CASSTLGRQDTDTQYF
cdr3_nt: TGCGCCAGCAGCACCCTGGGCAGACAGGACACAGATACGCAGTATTTT
d_call: NA
j_call: TRBJ2-3
clone_size: NA
v_call: TRBV5-1

cdr3_aa: CASSPRGGTDTQYF
cdr3_nt: TGTGCCAGCAGCCCCAGGGGGGGCACAGATACGCAGTATTTT
d_call: NA
j_call: TRBJ2-3
clone_size: many
v_call: TRBV7-3

cdr3_aa: CASSIGYEQYF
cdr3_nt: TGTGCCAGTAGTATCGGATACGAGCAGTACTTC
d_call: NA
j_call: TRBJ2-7
clone_size: many
v_call: TRBV19

cdr3_aa: CASRTTQPGGNSPLHF
cdr3_nt: TGTGCCAGCAGGACAACACAACCGGGCGGGAATTCACCCCTCCACTTT
d_call: NA
j_call: TRBJ1-6
clone_size: NA
v_call: TRBV7-9

cdr3_aa: CASSLYGTSLNLRELFF
cdr3_nt: TGTGCCAGCAGCTTATATGGGACTAGCCTTAACCTCCGGGAGCTGTTTTTT
d_call: TRBD2
j_call: TRBJ2-2
clone_size: many
v_call: TRBV11-2

cdr3_aa: CASSLRWGRLNEKLFF
cdr3_nt: TGCGCCAGCAGCCTGAGATGGGGCAGACTTAATGAAAAACTGTTTTTT
d_call: NA
j_call: TRBJ1-4
clone_size: NA
v_call: TRBV4-3

cdr3_aa: CASSPRGGRVEQFF
cdr3_nt: TGTGCCAGCAGCCCTCGGGGGGGCCGAGTTGAGCAGTTCTTC
d_call: TRBD2
j_call: TRBJ2-1
clone_size: few
v_call: TRBV28

cdr3_aa: CASSSPVGGNEQFF
cdr3_nt: TGTGCCAGCAGCTCCCCCGTTGGTGGCAATGAGCAGTTCTTC
d_call: NA
j_call: TRBJ2-1
clone_size: NA
v_call: TRBV27

cdr3_aa: CASSFGGGETQYF
cdr3_nt: TGTGCCAGCAGCTTCGGCGGGGGAGAGACCCAGTACTTC
d_call: TRBD2
j_call: TRBJ2-5
clone_size: NA
v_call: TRBV12-3/TRBV12-4

cdr3_aa: CASSQTQGYHYEQYF
cdr3_nt: TGCGCCAGCAGCCAGACTCAGGGGTATCACTACGAGCAGTACTTC
d_call: NA
j_call: TRBJ2-7
clone_size: NA
v_call: TRBV4-1

cdr3_aa: CASSQVVAGYNEQFF
cdr3_nt: TGCGCCAGCAGCCAAGTCGTAGCGGGGTACAATGAGCAGTTCTTC
d_call: TRBD2
j_call: TRBJ2-1
clone_size: NA
v_call: TRBV4-1